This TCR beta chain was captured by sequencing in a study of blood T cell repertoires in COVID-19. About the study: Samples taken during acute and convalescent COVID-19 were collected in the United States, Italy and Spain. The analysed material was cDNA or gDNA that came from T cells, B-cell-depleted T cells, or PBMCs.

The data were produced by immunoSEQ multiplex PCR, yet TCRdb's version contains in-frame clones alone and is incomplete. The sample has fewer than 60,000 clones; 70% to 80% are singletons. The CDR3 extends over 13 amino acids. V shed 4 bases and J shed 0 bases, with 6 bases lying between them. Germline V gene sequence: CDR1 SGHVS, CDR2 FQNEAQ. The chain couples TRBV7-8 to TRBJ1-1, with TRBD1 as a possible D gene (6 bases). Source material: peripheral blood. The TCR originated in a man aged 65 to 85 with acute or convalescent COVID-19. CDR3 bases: TGTGCCAGCAGCTGGACAGTGAACACTGAAGCTTTCTTT. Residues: CASSWTVNTEAFF.